This paragraph reports one T cell receptor (beta chain). Its antigen is not identified. Building the TCR beta libraries relied on iRepertoire HTBI primers, and CDR3 regions underwent Arm-PCR. TCRdb reanalysed the multiplex PCR reads using MiXCR and keeps one entry per CDR3 protein. The sample includes 200,000 to 250,000 distinct CDR3 sequences, 15% to 20% seen only once; the top ten take over 20%. As for time point: newly diagnosed GD, antithyroid drugs for less than 3 months. Preparation of the TCR library used RNA extracted from PBMCs. Collection of peripheral blood (roughly 9.7 milliliters) was done using EDTA tubes. CDR1 and CDR2 from the germline V gene are DFQATT and SNEGSKA (reference sequence). This CDR3 is 13 amino acids long. V was pared by 5 bases and J by 4 bases, with 6 bases of the junction left unmatched. The data originate from a study of regulatory T cells in long-lasting Graves disease. Broader study findings: Exclusively peripheral blood, rather than thyroid tissue, was studied.

Sequenced material: peripheral blood mononuclear cells (PBMCs), taken at new diagnosis, from a patient treated with antithyroid drugs. This chain links TRBV20-1 with TRBJ2-3; 7 bases map to TRBD2. The sequence derives from a female donor with Graves disease. CDR3 bases: TGCAGTGCTGCCCGTGGGGGGGCAGATACGCAGTATTTT. It yields the protein CSAARGGADTQYF.